The next 12 T cell receptor beta chains were all read from a single sample in a study of technical replicates of blood from a few donors. Method: immunoSEQ multiplex PCR; TCRdb's copy keeps in-frame clones and lacks some. The sample gives tens of thousands of clones, 94% of which show up once; under 0.3% is in the top ten. The sample was T cells isolated from PBMCs. The receptor source for this set is a human donor in good health.

As for this clone: This specimen includes other DNA sequences encoding the same CDR3. The chain recombines TRBV29-1 with TRBJ2-7; TRBD2 matches 13 bases. After removal of 2 bases from V and 4 bases from J, the junction contained 14 bases not matched to a gene. This CDR3 comprises 18 residues. Germline lookup yields CDR1 SQVTM and CDR2 ANQGSEA. The chain's CDR3 is CSVEIARTSGSPFYEQYF. The CDR3 DNA is TGCAGCGTTGAAATAGCAAGGACTAGCGGGAGTCCATTTTACGAGCAGTACTTC.

This clone occurred a few times. The gene calls are TRBV28 and TRBJ1-1; D is perhaps TRBD1 (6 bases). There are 14 residues in the CDR3. Trimming pared 7 bases from V and 11 bases from J, leaving 23 bases between. Germline-derived CDR1 and CDR2 are MDHEN and SYDVKM. The CDR3 region is CASNREGEWNSAFF. The CDR3 region has the DNA TGTGCCAGCAACCGCGAGGGGGAGTGGAATTCTGCTTTCTTT.

This clone was counted once. The chain's CDR3 is CASSLGDRGLWEQYF. CDR3 nucleotides: TGCGCCAGCAGCTTGGGGGACAGGGGGCTGTGGGAGCAGTACTTC. V gene TRBV5-1 combines with J gene TRBJ2-7; TRBD1 matches 12 bases. Germline trimming cut 0 bases from V and 7 bases from J; bases unmatched to any gene: 5. Germline V CDR1 and CDR2: SGHRS, YFSETQ. This CDR3 is built from 15 residues.

V gene TRBV15 combines with J gene TRBJ2-7; 7 bases are shared with TRBD1. The CDR3 runs 14 residues. The J segment lost 2 bases and the V segment lost 5 bases, leaving 6 bases of the junction unmatched. The germline gives CDR1 LNHNV, CDR2 YYDKDF (reference sequence). CDR3 in DNA: TGTGCCACCAGCGACCGACAGGGCACCTACGAGCAGTACTTC. It encodes CATSDRQGTYEQYF.

The chain combines TRBV7-8 with TRBJ2-7, with D hard to call. The CDR3 has 11 amino acids. V shed 2 bases and J shed 4 bases, with 3 bases lying between them. Germline values: CDR1 SGHVS, CDR2 FQNEAQ. The CDR3 protein is CASSLLYEQYF. CDR3 DNA sequence: TGTGCCAGCAGCTTACTTTACGAGCAGTACTTC.

In DNA, the CDR3 is TGCGCCAGCAGCTTGGTCCCTGGACTAGCCGCTAGCACAGATACGCAGTATTTT. Its protein is CASSLVPGLAASTDTQYF. The chain has TRBV5-1 and TRBJ2-3, with 8 bases matching TRBD2. V lost 0 bases to trimming and J lost 0 bases; unmatched junction nucleotides: 9. The CDR3 totals 18 residues. The germline V gene encodes CDR1 SGHRS and CDR2 YFSETQ.

V is TRBV28 and J is TRBJ2-7, with 8 bases aligning to TRBD2. This CDR3 contains 13 residues. The germline gives CDR1 MDHEN, CDR2 SYDVKM. The junction had 8 bases not matched to a gene; V was cut back by 8 bases and J by 5 bases. CDR3 in amino acids: CASRTSRINEQYF. CDR3 sequence (DNA): TGTGCCAGCCGGACTAGCCGGATTAACGAGCAGTACTTC.

The chain links TRBV6-5 to TRBJ2-5; 7 nucleotides match TRBD2. The CDR3 runs 15 residues. Germline trimming cut 5 bases from V and 4 bases from J; bases unmatched to any gene: 10. Germline V gives CDR1 MNHEY, CDR2 SVGAGI. The CDR3 is CASSPVTGLRETQYF. DNA for the CDR3: TGTGCCAGCAGTCCCGTGACGGGACTAAGAGAGACCCAGTACTTC.

The DNA of the CDR3 is TGCGCCAGCAGCCAAACCACAGGGTTCAGAAATCAGCCCCAGCATTTT. Translation: CASSQTTGFRNQPQHF. V and J are TRBV4-1 and TRBJ1-5; TRBD1 is a possible D gene (6 bases). Between the trimmed V and J ends, which lost 2 bases and 4 bases, there was a span of 15 bases. This CDR3 contains 16 residues. The germline V gene has CDR1 MGHRA and CDR2 YSYEKL.

This chain's CDR3 is CANGLGAFF. CDR3 DNA: TGTGCCAACGGCCTAGGAGCTTTCTTT. The chain combines TRBV30 with TRBJ1-1; no reliable D call. The CDR3 contains 9 residues. Trimming left V 8 bases short and J 10 bases short, with 11 bases between. Germline V gene lookup returns CDR1 GTSNPN and CDR2 SVGIG (reference sequence).

This rearrangement joins TRBV4-1 to TRBJ2-6, with D tentatively TRBD1 (6 bases). In germline, CDR1 is MGHRA, CDR2 YSYEKL. CDR3 size: 17 residues. V was cut by 8 bases and J by 0 bases, with 17 bases left in between. CDR3 protein: CASRLGQPYSGANVLTF. The CDR3 DNA reads TGCGCCAGCCGCTTGGGACAACCTTACTCTGGGGCCAACGTCCTGACTTTC.

This chain joins TRBV27 and TRBJ1-2, with 9 bases matching TRBD1. This CDR3 is built from 15 residues. CDR1 and CDR2 from the germline V gene are MNHEY and SMNVEV (reference sequence). J lost 4 bases, V lost 5 bases, and 8 bases had no gene match. In nucleotides, the CDR3 is TGTGCCAGCAGTACCATACAGGGGGCCGGCTATGGCTACACCTTC. Residues: CASSTIQGAGYGYTF.